A single T cell receptor (beta chain) is shown here with its context. The authors extracted at least 5 micrograms of total RNA per sample. The sample originates from a study of blood T cells in healthy people across ages. J was trimmed by 6 bases and V by 5 bases; bases with no gene match: 5. The CDR3 is 14 residues long. Using a J-beta primer mix together with a sample-barcoded 5' primer, a second PCR was run for about 7 to 12 cycles. Every single cDNA molecule received a tag from a template-switch adaptor with 12 random nucleotides. MiXCR, run by TCRdb on the 5' RACE reads, gives a single entry per CDR3 protein. The data show around 800,000 distinct CDR3 sequences, about a quarter seen once. The same data also contributed to another study, on T cells of mothers and their children. That report notes: Healthy Caucasian mothers, three in number, and their six children were the donors.

The chain links TRBV12-3 or TRBV12-4 to TRBJ1-4; TRBD1 agrees at 8 bases. This receptor was identified in a boy aged 5-17 years in good health. Sequencing was done on a sample of blood. The CDR3 sequence is CASSPDREDEKLFF. CDR3 nucleotide sequence: TGTGCCAGCAGTCCGGACAGGGAAGATGAAAAACTGTTTTTT.